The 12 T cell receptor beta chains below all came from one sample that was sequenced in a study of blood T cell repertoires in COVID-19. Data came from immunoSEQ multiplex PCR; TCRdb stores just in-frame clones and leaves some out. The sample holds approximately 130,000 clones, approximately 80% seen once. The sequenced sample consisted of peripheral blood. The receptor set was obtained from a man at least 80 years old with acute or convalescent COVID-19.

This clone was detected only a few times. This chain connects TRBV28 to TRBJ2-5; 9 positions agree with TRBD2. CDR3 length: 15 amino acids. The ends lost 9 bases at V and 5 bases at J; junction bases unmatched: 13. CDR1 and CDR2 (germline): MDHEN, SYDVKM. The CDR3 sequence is CASFPSSGVAETQYF. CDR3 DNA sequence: TGTGCCAGTTTCCCCTCTAGCGGGGTGGCTGAGACCCAGTACTTC.

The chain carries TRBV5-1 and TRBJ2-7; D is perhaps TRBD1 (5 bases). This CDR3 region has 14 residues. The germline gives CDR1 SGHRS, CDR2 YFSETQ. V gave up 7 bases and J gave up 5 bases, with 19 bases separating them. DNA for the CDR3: TGCGCCAGCTGGTCAGGGAATCTTTTGGACGAGCAGTACTTC. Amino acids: CASWSGNLLDEQYF.

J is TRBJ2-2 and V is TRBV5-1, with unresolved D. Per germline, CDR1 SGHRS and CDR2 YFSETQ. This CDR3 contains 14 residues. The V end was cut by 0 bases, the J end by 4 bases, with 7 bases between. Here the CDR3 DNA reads TGCGCCAGCAGCTTGGACTCGGGCACCGGGGAGCTGTTTTTT. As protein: CASSLDSGTGELFF.

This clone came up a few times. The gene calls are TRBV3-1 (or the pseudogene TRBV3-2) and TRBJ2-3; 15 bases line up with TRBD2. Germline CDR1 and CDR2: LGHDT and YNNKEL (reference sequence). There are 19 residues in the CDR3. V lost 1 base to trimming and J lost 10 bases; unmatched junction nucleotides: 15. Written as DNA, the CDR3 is TGTGCCAGCAGCCAAGGACTAACTTCCGGGACTAGCGGGGGGTCGGCGCAGTATTTT. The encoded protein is CASSQGLTSGTSGGSAQYF.

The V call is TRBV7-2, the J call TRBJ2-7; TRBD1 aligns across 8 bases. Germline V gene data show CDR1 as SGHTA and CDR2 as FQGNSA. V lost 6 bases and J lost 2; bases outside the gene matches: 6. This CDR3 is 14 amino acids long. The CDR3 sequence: CASRPGQGPYEQYF. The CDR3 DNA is TGTGCCAGCAGACCTGGACAGGGTCCCTACGAGCAGTACTTC.

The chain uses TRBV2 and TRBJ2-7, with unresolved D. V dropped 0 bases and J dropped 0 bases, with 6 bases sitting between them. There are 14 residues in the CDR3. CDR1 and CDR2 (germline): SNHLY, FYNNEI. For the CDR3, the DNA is TGTGCCAGCAGTGAAGCGAGGTACTCCTACGAGCAGTACTTC. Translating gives CASSEARYSYEQYF.

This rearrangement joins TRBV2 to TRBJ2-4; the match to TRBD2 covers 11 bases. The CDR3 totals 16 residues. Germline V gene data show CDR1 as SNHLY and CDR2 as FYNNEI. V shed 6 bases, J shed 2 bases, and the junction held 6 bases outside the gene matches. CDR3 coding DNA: TGTGCCAGCAGCCAGACTAGCGGGGACACCAAAAACATTCAGTACTTC. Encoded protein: CASSQTSGDTKNIQYF.

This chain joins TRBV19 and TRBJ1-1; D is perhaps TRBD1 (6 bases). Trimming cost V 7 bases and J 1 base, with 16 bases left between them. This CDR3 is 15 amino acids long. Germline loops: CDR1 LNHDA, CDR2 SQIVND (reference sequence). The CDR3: CASTPPGQRNTEAFF. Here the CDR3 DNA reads TGTGCCAGTACCCCTCCGGGACAACGGAACACTGAAGCTTTCTTT.

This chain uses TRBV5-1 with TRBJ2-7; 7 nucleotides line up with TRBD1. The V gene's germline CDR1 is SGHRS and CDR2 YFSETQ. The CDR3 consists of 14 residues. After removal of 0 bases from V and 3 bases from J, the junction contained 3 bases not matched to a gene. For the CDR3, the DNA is TGCGCCAGCAGCTTGGCCACAGGGGACTACGAGCAGTACTTC. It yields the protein CASSLATGDYEQYF.

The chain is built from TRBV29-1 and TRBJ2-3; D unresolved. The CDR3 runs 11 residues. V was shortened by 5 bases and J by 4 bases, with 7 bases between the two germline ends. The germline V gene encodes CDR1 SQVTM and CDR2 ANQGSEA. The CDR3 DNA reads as TGCAGCGTTACAGACGCAGATACGCAGTATTTT. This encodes CSVTDADTQYF.

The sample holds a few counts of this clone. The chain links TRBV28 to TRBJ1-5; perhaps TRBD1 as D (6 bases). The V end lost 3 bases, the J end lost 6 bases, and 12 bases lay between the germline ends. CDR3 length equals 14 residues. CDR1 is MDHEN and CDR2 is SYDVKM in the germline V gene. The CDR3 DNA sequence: TGTGCCAGCAGTTTTCCGTCAGGGGTTCAGCCCCAGCATTTT. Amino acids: CASSFPSGVQPQHF.

DNA of the CDR3: TGTGCCACCAGCAGAGGGATGACAGGGTCATCCTTCAATGGCTACACCTTC. Residues: CATSRGMTGSSFNGYTF. This chain uses TRBV15 with TRBJ1-2; 7 nucleotides align to TRBD1. The CDR3 is 17 amino acids. Germline CDR1 and CDR2: LNHNV and YYDKDF (reference sequence). The V and J ends lost 1 base and 6 bases, in that order; junction bases with no gene match: 14.